One and the same sample provided the 8 T cell receptor beta chains below, sequenced in a study of cytomegalovirus exposure and HLA in healthy donors. Amplification used 60 Vbeta primers and 13 Jbeta primers. The protocol was immunoSEQ multiplex PCR, while the TCRdb copy is restricted to in-frame clones and leaves out a portion. The table includes 120,000 or so clones, about 80% detected once. The sequencing input was PBMCs. All receptors come from a woman aged 35 to 49 in good health and CMV-seropositive.

This clone was recorded a few times. This same CDR3 is encoded by further DNA sequences in the sample. The chain combines TRBV27 with TRBJ2-2, with D perhaps matching TRBD2 (5 bases). Germline assignment: CDR1 MNHEY and CDR2 SMNVEV (reference sequence). With 6 bases removed from V and 8 bases from J, the gap between germline ends came to 16 bases. The CDR3 sequence is 14 residues long. CDR3 nucleotides: TGTGCCAGCAGCTTAGGGAGCTCCGCTGGGGAGCTGTTTTTT. It specifies CASSLGSSAGELFF.

V gene TRBV4-2 combines with J gene TRBJ2-5; 10 bases line up with TRBD1. Germline V gene lookup returns CDR1 LGHNA and CDR2 YNFKEQ. The CDR3 loop spans 14 amino acids. V was clipped by 3 bases and J by 5 bases; unmatched bases: 3. The CDR3 sequence: CASSQGQGTETQYF. The CDR3 DNA is TGTGCCAGCAGCCAGGGACAGGGGACGGAGACCCAGTACTTC.

The chain joins TRBV11-3 to TRBJ2-5, with 7 bases identical to TRBD1. From germline, CDR1 is SGHNT and CDR2 YENEEA. The CDR3 sequence is 14 residues long. V was clipped by 4 bases and J by 1 base; unmatched bases: 3. CDR3 sequence reads: CASSSRTGQETQYF. In DNA, the CDR3 is TGTGCCAGCAGCTCCCGGACAGGCCAAGAGACCCAGTACTTC.

The V gene is TRBV5-1, the J gene TRBJ2-3, with 10 nucleotides matching TRBD2. CDR3 size: 17 residues. Trimming removed 2 bases from V and 3 bases from J; junction bases left unmatched: 9. From germline, CDR1 is SGHRS and CDR2 YFSETQ. The CDR3, as DNA: TGCGCCAGCAGCTTACTTCGACTAGCGGGCCCAACAGATACGCAGTATTTT. Protein product: CASSLLRLAGPTDTQYF.

The chain combines TRBV12-5 with TRBJ1-1; D remains ambiguous. Trimming took 6 bases from V and 1 from J, leaving 15 bases between them. The CDR3 totals 15 residues. The germline V gene has CDR1 LGHNT and CDR2 FRNRAP. The CDR3 region is CASGETEISNTEAFF. The CDR3 coding sequence is TGTGCTAGTGGGGAAACAGAGATTTCGAACACTGAAGCTTTCTTT.

The chain carries TRBV5-6 and TRBJ2-3; D is undetermined. In germline, CDR1 is SGHDT, CDR2 YYEEEE. The length of the CDR3 is 14 residues. Trimming took off 2 bases at V and 0 bases at J, with 7 bases between the two ends. CDR3 nucleotide sequence: TGTGCCAGCAGCTTTGGGCAGAGCACAGATACGCAGTATTTT. This sequence encodes CASSFGQSTDTQYF.

This chain's CDR3 is CASSYLRDWRDTQYF. As DNA, the CDR3 is TGTGCCAGCAGTTACCTCCGGGACTGGAGAGATACGCAGTATTTT. V is TRBV6-5 and J is TRBJ2-3; weak D call: TRBD2 (6 bases). Per germline, CDR1 MNHEY and CDR2 SVGAGI. The CDR3 totals 15 residues. Trimming shortened V by 2 bases and J by 5 bases, and 14 bases separated the two germline ends.

This chain connects TRBV27 to TRBJ2-6; TRBD1 matches at 7 bases. The V and J ends lost 3 bases and 4 bases, in that order; junction bases with no gene match: 3. The germline V gene has CDR1 MNHEY and CDR2 SMNVEV (reference sequence). The CDR3 has 15 amino acids. CDR3 coding DNA: TGTGCCAGCAGTTTCACAGGGGCCGGGGCCAACGTCCTGACTTTC. Translation gives CASSFTGAGANVLTF.